The sample holds a few counts of the clone carrying this T cell receptor beta chain. Its cognate antigen is unknown. The data were taken from a study of T-cell memory formation after mild COVID-19. Study results and limitations: Mainly CM and EM harbored the contracting CD4+ clones; mainly EMRA harbored the CD8+ ones. Clones that contracted from day 15 to 85 had balanced CD4/CD8; later expanders were CD4+ biased.

TCRdb re-called the 5' RACE reads through MiXCR, storing one row per CDR3 protein. This sample has approximately 290,000 distinct CDR3 sequences; around 8% occur once, and the top ten carry 20% to 25%. Sequenced input: PBMCs or a T cell subset sorted from them (not recorded which). This TCR was recovered from a man aged 18-30 years who had mild COVID-19 (a few samples of this study predate the infection). Cell type and time point are not known.

The DNA for the CDR3 is TGTGCCAGCAGCTTAGAAGTGGAATTGGGCACAGATACGCAGTATTTT. Protein: CASSLEVELGTDTQYF. This rearrangement joins TRBV13 to TRBJ2-3; D not resolved. Germline lookup yields CDR1 PRHDT and CDR2 FYEKMQ (reference sequence). The germline V and J ends were trimmed by 1 base and 1 base, with 12 bases remaining between them. This CDR3 region has 16 residues.